These 9 T cell receptor beta chains were sequenced from one sample in a study of blood T cell repertoires in COVID-19. The assay was immunoSEQ multiplex PCR, and TCRdb's table has in-frame clones only and misses some. The sample has some 300,000 clones, roughly 90% seen once. Sequenced: peripheral blood. The receptors shown here come from a woman aged 25 to 39 with COVID-19, enrolled during active disease.

V usage is TRBV7-9 and J usage is TRBJ1-6, with D uncertain. CDR3 size: 12 residues. CDR1 and CDR2 from the germline V gene are SEHNR and FQNEAQ (reference sequence). Trimming removed 5 bases at V and 9 bases at J, with 8 bases between. The chain's CDR3 is CASSPVVSPLHF. The DNA of the CDR3 is TGTGCCAGCAGCCCGGTCGTTTCACCCCTCCACTTT.

The chain combines TRBV7-9 with TRBJ2-1; TRBD1 aligns across 9 bases. Trimming at V came to 5 bases and at J to 4 bases, leaving 9 bases not matched to a gene. CDR1 and CDR2 (germline): SEHNR, FQNEAQ (reference sequence). The CDR3 totals 16 residues. The CDR3 loop reads CASSHPRGQGYNEQFF. CDR3 in DNA: TGTGCCAGCAGCCACCCAAGGGGACAGGGATACAATGAGCAGTTCTTC.

The V and J genes are TRBV19 and TRBJ1-1; TRBD1 might be the D (6 bases). The length of the CDR3 is 14 residues. Germline CDR1 reads LNHDA; CDR2 reads SQIVND (reference sequence). The V and J ends lost 4 bases and 4 bases respectively, with 13 bases between them. The CDR3 DNA is TGTGCCAGTAGTACCCCGAACAGGGTCACTGAAGCTTTCTTT. As protein: CASSTPNRVTEAFF.

This clone was counted a few times. V is TRBV28 and J is TRBJ1-1, with D unresolved. V was pared by 6 bases and J by 8 bases, with 13 bases between. The CDR3 loop spans 12 amino acids. From germline, CDR1 is MDHEN and CDR2 SYDVKM. The CDR3 coding sequence is TGTGCCAGCAGAATCGGCCGACTGGAAGCTTTCTTT. It translates to CASRIGRLEAFF.

The rearrangement links TRBV6-2 or TRBV6-3 to TRBJ1-1; 9 positions match TRBD1. The CDR3 consists of 18 residues. Germline V gene data show CDR1 as MNHEY and CDR2 as SVGEGT. The ends lost 4 bases at V and 1 base at J; junction bases unmatched: 13. The chain's CDR3 is CASSSLAAGQGKNTEAFF. The DNA for the CDR3 is TGTGCCAGCAGTTCCCTTGCAGCCGGACAGGGGAAGAACACTGAAGCTTTCTTT.

V is TRBV5-1 and J is TRBJ2-7, with TRBD1 matching 10 bases. The length of the CDR3 is 15 residues. The germline V gene has CDR1 SGHRS and CDR2 YFSETQ. Trimming took 1 base from V and 3 from J; bases not matched to a gene: 4. The CDR3 DNA sequence: TGCGCCAGCAGCTTGTGGACAGGGGGGAACTACGAGCAGTACTTC. This codes for CASSLWTGGNYEQYF. Full variable domain (rest looked up from reference TRBV5-1 and TRBJ2-7): KAGVTQTPRYLIKTRGQQVTLSCSPISGHRSVSWYQQTPGQGLQFLFEYFSETQRNKGNFPGRFSGRQFSNSRSEMNVSTLELGDSALYLCASSLWTGGNYEQYFGPGTRLTVT.

The sample holds a few counts of this clone. V and J are TRBV5-1 and TRBJ2-7, with 9 bases that match TRBD1. The CDR3 has 15 residues. The V and J ends lost 3 bases and 4 bases, in that order; junction bases with no gene match: 8. Germline values: CDR1 SGHRS, CDR2 YFSETQ. CDR3 DNA: TGCGCCAGCAGCTCCGGACAGGGGAGTTTGTACGAGCAGTACTTC. Protein sequence: CASSSGQGSLYEQYF.

The chain uses TRBV27 and TRBJ1-2; 8 nucleotides line up with TRBD1. CDR1 is MNHEY and CDR2 is SMNVEV in the germline V gene (reference sequence). CDR3 length: 14 amino acids. V dropped 4 bases and J dropped 5; count of bases not matched to a gene: 6. The CDR3 spells CASSYTGQAYGYTF. DNA for the CDR3: TGTGCCAGCAGTTATACGGGACAGGCTTATGGCTACACCTTC.

The gene calls are TRBV19 and TRBJ1-3; D gene unclear. The CDR3 sequence is 16 residues long. CDR1 LNHDA and CDR2 SQIVND come from the germline V gene (reference sequence). V was trimmed by 3 bases and J by 0 bases, leaving 12 bases between them. The CDR3 bases are TGTGCCAGTAGTATCCCCAGGCGAAGCTCTGGAAACACCATATATTTT. It specifies CASSIPRRSSGNTIYF.